This T cell receptor beta chain was profiled in a study of T cells in Graves' hyperthyroidism and ophthalmopathy. This CDR3 region has 16 residues. Looked up from germline, CDR1 is LNHDA and CDR2 is SQIVND (reference sequence). The J segment lost 5 bases and the V segment lost 7 bases, leaving 12 bases of the junction unmatched. RNA transcripts provided the source from which TCR beta CDR3 regions were amplified. HTBI primers were used for first-round RT-PCR of the TCR CDR3. TCRdb re-derived calls from the multiplex PCR reads in MiXCR, one entry per CDR3 protein. Among about 480,000 distinct CDR3 sequences, about 20% were seen once, and the ten largest hold 45% to 55%.

The chain combines TRBV19 with TRBJ2-3; 10 nucleotides match TRBD2. This receptor was taken from a woman between 70 and 85 years old with Graves' ophthalmopathy. Sequencing used blood. The CDR3 region is CASIPGGASGRDTQYF. CDR3 in DNA: TGTGCCAGTATCCCAGGAGGGGCTAGCGGGAGAGATACGCAGTATTTT.